Here is one T cell receptor (beta chain) with its context. Its antigen remains unknown. Cells were stimulated with CMV-infected fibroblast lysates at approximately 10 ug/mL. Sorted nonresponding memory CD4+ T cells were CD40L-negative, CD69-negative, CD45RO-high. Sequencing used immunoSEQ version 4 in survey mode. TCRdb keeps only in-frame clones here, not all; method: immunoSEQ multiplex PCR. This sample has 25,000 to 35,000 clones; roughly three quarters occur once, and the top ten carry roughly 0.8%. The sample belongs to a study of persistence of HIV-infected CD4 T cells. Study findings and constraints: Proviral oligoclonality tracked with TCR oligoclonality within the same sorted cells.

The sample consisted of CD4+ T cells sorted from PBMCs after approximately 18-hour stimulation, taken from a patient who received antiretroviral therapy. This receptor was identified in an adult woman with HIV who was CMV-seropositive.

The chain's CDR3 is CASSWAPTNTEAFF. DNA for the CDR3: TGTGCCTCATCATGGGCGCCGACGAACACTGAAGCTTTCTTT. The gene calls are TRBV5-4 and TRBJ1-1, with D hard to call. V was cut by 10 bases and J by 1 base, with 17 bases left in between. CDR3 length: 14 residues. Per the germline V gene, CDR1 is SGHNT and CDR2 is YYREEE (reference sequence).